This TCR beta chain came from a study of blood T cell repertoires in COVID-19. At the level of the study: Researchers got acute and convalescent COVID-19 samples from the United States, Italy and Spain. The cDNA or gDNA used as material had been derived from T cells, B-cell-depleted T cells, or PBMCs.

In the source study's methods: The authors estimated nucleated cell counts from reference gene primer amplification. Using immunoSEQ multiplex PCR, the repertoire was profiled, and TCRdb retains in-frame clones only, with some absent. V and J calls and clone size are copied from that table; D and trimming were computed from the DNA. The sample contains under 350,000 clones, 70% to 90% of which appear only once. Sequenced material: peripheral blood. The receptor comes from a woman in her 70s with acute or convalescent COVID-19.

CDR3 in amino acids: CASSRSGPTLGYEQYF. CDR3 nucleotides: TGTGCCAGTAGTAGAAGTGGGCCGACCCTCGGCTACGAGCAGTACTTC. The chain couples TRBV19 to TRBJ2-7; unclear D gene. CDR1 is LNHDA and CDR2 is SQIVND in the germline V gene (reference sequence). This CDR3 spans 16 amino acids. V shed 4 bases and J shed 3 bases, with 19 bases lying between them.